A selection of T cell receptor beta chains follows, all from one sample in a study of glioma-infiltrating T cells after dendritic cell vaccination. The repertoire was sequenced with immunoSEQ multiplex PCR; TCRdb's copy has only in-frame clones and lacks some. The table lists tens of thousands of clones, 85% of them singletons, with around 8% in the top ten. Source: blood, taken after dendritic cell vaccination. The source of these receptors is a human donor with glioblastoma. CDR3s include the opening cysteine and the closing phenylalanine or tryptophan. D genes are given only for firm matches. Not all rows give a size; the values are once, few, many and, for expanded clones, a class.

V gene,clone size,D gene,J gene,CDR3 protein
TRBV5-6,once,-,TRBJ1-2,CASSLFREQSYGYTF
TRBV10-3,-,-,TRBJ1-2,CAITGRDVYGYTF
TRBV29-1,-,TRBD2,TRBJ2-1,CSVVERESYNEQFF
TRBV7-9,-,-,TRBJ1-1,CASSLAQGNTEAFF
TRBV7-9,-,-,TRBJ2-1,CASSLRGDEQFF
TRBV7-3,-,TRBD1,TRBJ2-7,CASSLNPGGEQYF
TRBV7-2,once,TRBD2,TRBJ2-5,CASSPRAGGLFLETQYF
TRBV29-1,-,TRBD2,TRBJ2-7,CSVGTSGTYEQYF
TRBV7-6,few,-,TRBJ1-1,CASSLGFARGLTEAFF
TRBV5-6,-,TRBD2,TRBJ2-1,CASTLGLAGDNEQFF
TRBV10-3,few,-,TRBJ1-1,CAISYGNGAGKPEAFF
TRBV29-1,-,TRBD2,TRBJ2-5,CSVAWDEALWREGQETQYF
TRBV7-3,-,TRBD2,TRBJ2-1,CASSPLAGRGDEQFF